This T cell receptor beta chain originates from a study of identical twins. Study-level points and caveats: Possibly, invariant MAIT and iNKT cells partly confounded zero-insertion analyses.

With template switching, a universal primer site was added, and the cDNA carried unique molecular identifiers. TCRdb re-derived calls from the 5' RACE reads in MiXCR, one entry per CDR3 protein. The table includes under 900,000 distinct CDR3 sequences, 10% to 15% detected once. CDR3 length: 14 residues. Germline V CDR1 and CDR2: DFQATT, SNEGSKA (reference sequence). V lost 3 bases and J lost 5; bases outside the gene matches: 6. There were only healthy Caucasians among the donors. Worth noting for this clonotype: Its antigen is currently unknown.

This sample also appeared in a second study, on yellow fever vaccine responses in identical twins.

The chain links TRBV20-1 to TRBJ2-7; TRBD1 matches at 11 bases. The sample taken for sequencing was PBMCs. The receptor was isolated from a woman aged 18-29 years in good health. CDR3 sequence: CSARDRGQSHEQYV. CDR3 bases: TGCAGTGCTAGGGACAGGGGGCAAAGTCACGAGCAGTACGTC.